The following is a T cell receptor beta chain sequence with its context. Loaded into unsorted PBMC replicate PCRs was roughly 300 ng DNA, some 30,000 T cell genomes. Libraries were prepared by immunoSEQ multiplex PCR; TCRdb keeps only in-frame clonotypes and omits some of them. The repertoire includes 450,000 to 500,000 clones, almost 80% of them detected once, and 12% sits in the top ten. The CDR3 runs 11 residues. Germline V gene lookup returns CDR1 SGHRS and CDR2 YFSETQ. Trimming left V 0 bases short and J 5 bases short, with 3 bases between. This specimen comes from a study of shared clonotypes between healthy human individuals. The overall study: Sampling drew on donors who were two women and a few men aged 18 to 49.

Without sorting, samples used approximately 99 million PBMCs for genomic DNA. The sequence was obtained from a woman aged 40 to 50 in good health. Some clones in this sample may be carry-over from other donors' samples. The sample was PBMCs. This rearrangement joins TRBV5-1 to TRBJ2-7, with D unclear. The chain's CDR3 is CASSLGDEQYF. CDR3 nucleotide sequence: TGCGCCAGCAGCTTGGGGGACGAGCAGTACTTC.